The source of this TCR beta chain is a study of HIV-infected patients and healthy controls. This clonotype was counted at least ten times. TCRdb analysed the 5' RACE reads with MiXCR anew, one entry per CDR3 protein. The sample consists of around 18,000 distinct CDR3 sequences, about a sixth of them appearing once. Germline CDR1 is SEHNR and CDR2 is FQNEAQ (reference sequence). V lost 2 bases to trimming and J lost 7 bases, with 6 bases between them. This CDR3 contains 12 residues. The sample comprised CD8+ T cells from blood. The chain employs TRBV7-9 and TRBJ1-5, with D hard to call. The TCR sequence derives from a human donor in good health. CDR3 nucleotide sequence: TGTGCCAGCAGCTTATTGGGCCAGCCCCAGCATTTT. This sequence encodes CASSLLGQPQHF.